The subject of this entry is one TCR beta chain. No cognate antigen has been identified for it. Base qualities are not recorded, but no much larger clone differs from it by a single base. The study evaluated CTLA-4 blockade (ipilimumab) given together with focal radiation therapy in patients who had chemo-refractory metastatic non-small-cell lung cancer. The germline V and J ends show losses of 4 bases and 4 bases respectively, and no gene match explains 8 bases of the junction. From its cysteine to its phenylalanine, the CDR3 spans 15 amino acids. The entry retains the CDR3 DNA only, 45 bases that are in frame from base 1. Based on the germline V gene (reference sequence), the CDR1 and CDR2 sequences are SGHKS and YYEKEE. The sample is drawn from a study of radiotherapy plus CTLA-4 blockade in lung cancer listed by TCRdb under 2018. About the investigation overall: Objective responses were observed in 18% of enrolled patients, and disease control was achieved in 31%.

Library preparation used the immunoSEQ multiplex PCR assay. TCRdb obtained this table from immuneACCESS and retained in-frame rearrangements with V and J assigned. These tables miss some clones; where compared with another copy, unresolved V genes account for less than half of the shortfall, and the remainder is unexplained. The sample table shows around 44,000 clones, and 86% are seen once. Together, the top ten hold around 17% of the sample. Overall results and qualifications from the work: After treatment with radiotherapy and ipilimumab, TCR clones that originated in tumors expanded in peripheral blood. Increased serum interferon-beta after radiation, together with early dynamic changes in blood T cell clones, were reported to be the strongest predictors of response.

The sequences come from peripheral blood, collected from a patient treated with radiotherapy plus ipilimumab. The clonotype was recovered from a human donor with non-small cell lung cancer that progressed on radiotherapy plus ipilimumab. Some clones in this sample may be carry-over from other donors' samples. The V and J genes are TRBV5-5 and TRBJ1-1; 9 bases in between match TRBD1. The nucleotide sequence is TGTGCCAGCAGCGGGGGGACAGGGCTGGGCACTGAAGCTTTCTTT. It specifies CASSGGTGLGTEAFF.